The sequence of this TCR beta chain was determined in a study of blood T cells in healthy people across ages. Through a sample-barcoded 5' primer and a J-beta primer mix, a second PCR was run for roughly 7 to 11 cycles. TCRdb used MiXCR to reprocess the 5' RACE reads, holding one entry per CDR3 protein. The profile covers approximately 360,000 distinct CDR3 sequences, with about half appearing a single time and under 65% taken by the ten largest. Trimming cost V 8 bases and J 0 bases; bases outside gene matches: 7. Germline CDR1 reads ENHRY; CDR2 reads SYGVKD. CDR3 length: 14 amino acids. What was sequenced was blood. The TCR sequence derives from a man in his sixties in good health. The chain links TRBV10-3 to TRBJ2-7; 7 nucleotides line up with TRBD1. The CDR3 DNA reads as TGTGCCATCGCCGGGACAGTCGGCTCCTACGAGCAGTACTTC. Encoded protein: CAIAGTVGSYEQYF.